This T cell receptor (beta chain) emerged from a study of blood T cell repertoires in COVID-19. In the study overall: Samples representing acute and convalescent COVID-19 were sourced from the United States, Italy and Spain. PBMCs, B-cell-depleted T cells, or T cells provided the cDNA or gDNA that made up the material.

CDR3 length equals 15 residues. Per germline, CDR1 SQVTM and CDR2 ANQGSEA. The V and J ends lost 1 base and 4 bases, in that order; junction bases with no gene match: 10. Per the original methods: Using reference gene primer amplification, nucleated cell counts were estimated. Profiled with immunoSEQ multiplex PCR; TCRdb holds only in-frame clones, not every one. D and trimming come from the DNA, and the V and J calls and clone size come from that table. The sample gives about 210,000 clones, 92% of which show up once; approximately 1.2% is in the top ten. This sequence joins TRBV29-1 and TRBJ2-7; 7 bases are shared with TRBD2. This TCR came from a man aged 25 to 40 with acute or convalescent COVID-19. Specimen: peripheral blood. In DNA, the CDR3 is TGCAGCGTTGAAGCTGGGCGGGAGTTGGATTACGAGCAGTACTTC. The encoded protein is CSVEAGRELDYEQYF.